This TCR beta chain was sequenced for a study of T cell repertoires in cytomegalovirus infection. Study overall: Public signatures in TCR beta pointed to CMV infection and matching HLA type.

Germline CDR1 LNHDA, CDR2 SQIVND (reference sequence). The V end was cut by 7 bases, the J end by 6 bases, with 12 bases between. The CDR3 totals 13 residues. Points from the study as a whole: HLA-C-restricted CMV-specific TCR beta clonotypes prevailed in the ex vivo response. Summed public TCR beta family frequency identified CMV carriers bearing the relevant HLA.

As concerns this clonotype: Its specificity is not known.

TCRdb reprocessed the reads with MiXCR, giving one entry per CDR3 protein. The data contain about 490,000 distinct CDR3 sequences, approximately 25% of them singletons. The sample consisted of PBMCs. This chain links TRBV19 with TRBJ2-2; D possibly uses TRBD1 or TRBD2 (5 bases each). The receptor's source is a human donor in good health (CMV status not recorded). Some clones in this sample may be carry-over from other donors' samples. The CDR3 here is CASNIGDAGELFF. The DNA for the CDR3 is TGTGCCAGTAATATCGGGGACGCCGGGGAGCTGTTTTTT.